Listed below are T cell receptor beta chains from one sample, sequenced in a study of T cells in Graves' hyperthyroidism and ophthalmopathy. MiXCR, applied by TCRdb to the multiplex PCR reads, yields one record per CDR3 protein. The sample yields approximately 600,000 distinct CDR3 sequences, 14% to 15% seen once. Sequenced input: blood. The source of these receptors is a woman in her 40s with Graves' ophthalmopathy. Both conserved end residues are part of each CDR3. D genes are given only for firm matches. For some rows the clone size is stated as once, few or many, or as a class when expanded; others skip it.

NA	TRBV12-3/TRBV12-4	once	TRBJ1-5	CASRSRGIGNQPQHF	TGTGCCAGCAGGTCCAGGGGTATAGGCAATCAGCCCCAGCATTTT
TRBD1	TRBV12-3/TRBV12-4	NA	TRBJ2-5	CASSADRGRKETQYF	TGTGCCAGCAGTGCGGACAGGGGGCGGAAAGAGACCCAGTACTTC
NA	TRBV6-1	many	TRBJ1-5	CAGSSSYQPQHF	TGTGCCGGGAGTAGCAGTTATCAGCCCCAGCATTTT
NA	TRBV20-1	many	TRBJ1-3	CSARDVRLDGNTIYF	TGCAGTGCTAGAGATGTAAGGTTAGATGGAAACACCATATATTTT
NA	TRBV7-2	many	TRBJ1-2	CASSFEESDGYTF	TGTGCCAGCAGCTTTGAGGAAAGCGATGGCTACACCTTC
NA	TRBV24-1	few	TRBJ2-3	CATSDSTSYPTDTQYF	TGTGCCACCAGTGATTCAACTAGCTACCCCACAGATACGCAGTATTTT
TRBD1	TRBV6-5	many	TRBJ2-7	CASSLTGLHEQYF	TGTGCCAGCAGTTTGACAGGGCTCCACGAGCAGTACTTC
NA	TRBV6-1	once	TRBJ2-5	CASSDNAETQYF	TGTGCCAGCAGTGACAACGCGGAGACCCAGTACTTC
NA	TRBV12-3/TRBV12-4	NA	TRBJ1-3	CASSFSRSGNTIYF	TGTGCCAGCAGTTTCAGTAGGTCTGGAAACACCATATATTTT
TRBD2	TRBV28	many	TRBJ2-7	CASRTSGSNEQYF	TGTGCCAGCAGGACTAGCGGGAGCAACGAGCAGTACTTC
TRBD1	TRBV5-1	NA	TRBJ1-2	CASSSTTGAAYGYTF	TGCGCCAGCAGCTCGACAACAGGGGCGGCCTATGGCTACACCTTC
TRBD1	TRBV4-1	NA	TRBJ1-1	CASSIGTGSEAFF	TGCGCCAGCAGCATCGGGACAGGGTCTGAAGCTTTCTTT
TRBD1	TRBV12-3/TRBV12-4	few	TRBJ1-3	CASRQEGAGGNTIYF	TGTGCCAGCAGGCAAGAGGGGGCTGGTGGAAACACCATATATTTT
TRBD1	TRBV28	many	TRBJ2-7	CASSLPGQGSYEQYF	TGTGCCAGCAGCCTTCCGGGACAGGGCTCCTACGAGCAGTACTTC
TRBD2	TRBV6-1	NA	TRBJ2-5	CASFSGRAGGETQYF	TGTGCCAGCTTTAGCGGGAGGGCCGGCGGGGAGACCCAGTACTTC
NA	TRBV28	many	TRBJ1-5	CASTTVGPSPNQPQHF	TGTGCCAGCACCACCGTGGGGCCGTCACCAAATCAGCCCCAGCATTTT
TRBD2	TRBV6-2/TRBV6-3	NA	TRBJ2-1	CASSNRLASGGAEQFF	TGTGCCAGCAGTAACCGACTAGCGTCCGGGGGTGCTGAGCAGTTCTTC
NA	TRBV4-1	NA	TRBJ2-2	CASSQDRSRTGELFF	TGCGCCAGCAGCCAAGATAGATCCAGAACCGGGGAGCTGTTTTTT
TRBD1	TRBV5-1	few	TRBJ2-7	CASSLGPGTEFGYEQYF	TGCGCCAGCAGCTTAGGACCCGGGACAGAGTTTGGTTACGAGCAGTACTTC
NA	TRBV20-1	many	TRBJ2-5	CSARPWTEQETQYF	TGCAGTGCCCGACCCTGGACAGAACAAGAGACCCAGTACTTC